One sample yielded the 16 T cell receptor beta chains listed below, sequenced in a study of blood T cell repertoires in COVID-19. Sequencing used immunoSEQ multiplex PCR; TCRdb keeps in-frame clones, though not all of them. The sample has 210,000 or so clones, about 90% seen once; the top ten hold around 1.2%. The sequenced sample consisted of peripheral blood. The receptors derive from a man aged 25 to 40 with acute or convalescent COVID-19.

This sequence joins TRBV9 and TRBJ2-3; a possible D gene is TRBD2 (6 bases). Germline V gene sequence: CDR1 SGDLS, CDR2 YYNGEE. The V end lost 1 base, the J end lost 0 bases, and 9 bases lay between the germline ends. CDR3 size: 15 residues. The CDR3 coding sequence is TGTGCCAGCAGCGTATCAGGAGGGAGCACAGATACGCAGTATTTT. Protein: CASSVSGGSTDTQYF.

The DNA of the CDR3 is TGTGCCAGCAGCCAAGACACAGGGGTTTACGAGCAGTACTTC. As protein: CASSQDTGVYEQYF. The chain employs TRBV3-1 (or the pseudogene TRBV3-2) and TRBJ2-7; 7 bases match TRBD1. Per germline, CDR1 LGHDT and CDR2 YNNKEL (reference sequence). V dropped 0 bases and J dropped 4; count of bases not matched to a gene: 3. The CDR3 runs to 14 residues.

This chain connects TRBV5-1 to TRBJ2-1, with 10 bases identical to TRBD2. The length of the CDR3 is 14 residues. V gave up 4 bases and J gave up 6 bases; unmatched junction bases: 4. Germline loops: CDR1 SGHRS, CDR2 YFSETQ. The CDR3 DNA follows: TGCGCCAGCAGCCGGCTAGCGGGAGCCAATGAGCAGTTCTTC. Protein product: CASSRLAGANEQFF.

The CDR3 here is CASRSDSIDEKLFF. CDR3 nucleotides: TGTGCCAGCAGATCGGACAGTATTGATGAAAAACTGTTTTTT. J is TRBJ1-4 and V is TRBV7-9; a possible D gene is TRBD1 (6 bases). CDR1 SEHNR and CDR2 FQNEAQ come from the germline V gene (reference sequence). V was cut by 6 bases and J by 6 bases, with 14 bases left in between. CDR3 length: 14 amino acids.

The chain combines TRBV7-9 with TRBJ2-1; 9 bases map to TRBD2. Germline V gene sequence: CDR1 SEHNR, CDR2 FQNEAQ (reference sequence). CDR3 length: 14 amino acids. V shed 4 bases, J shed 10 bases, and the junction held 8 bases outside the gene matches. The CDR3 coding sequence is TGTGCCAGCAGCTCGGCCGCGGGAGGGCAAGAGCAGTTCTTC. Translating it yields CASSSAAGGQEQFF.

The genes are TRBV28 and TRBJ1-1, with D possibly TRBD1 on 5 matching bases. Trimming took 11 bases from V and 11 from J, leaving 12 bases between them. The germline CDR1 and CDR2 sequences are MDHEN and SYDVKM. The CDR3 is made up of 9 amino acids. The CDR3 nucleotides read TGTGCCGGCGGGGGTCCTGCTTTCTTT. This gives the protein CAGGGPAFF. Full variable domain (missing parts from reference TRBV28 and TRBJ1-1): DVKVTQSSRYLVKRTGEKVFLECVQDMDHENMFWYRQDPGLGLRLIYFSYDVKMKEKGDIPEGYSVSREKKERFSLILESASTNQTSMYLCAGGGPAFFGQGTRLTVV.

The V gene is TRBV3-1 (or the pseudogene TRBV3-2), the J gene TRBJ1-1; 7 bases are a match to TRBD1. The CDR3 loop spans 13 amino acids. V trimming: 3 bases; J trimming: 10 bases; junction bases outside the gene matches: 8. CDR1 and CDR2 from the germline V gene are LGHDT and YNNKEL (reference sequence). The CDR3 DNA follows: TGTGCCAGCAGCCATGGGGGCAGGGGGACAGCTTTCTTT. Its protein is CASSHGGRGTAFF.

This chain uses TRBV29-1 with TRBJ2-7, with 7 bases matching TRBD1. Germline V CDR1 and CDR2: SQVTM, ANQGSEA. The CDR3 has 12 residues. Losses at the gene ends were 7 bases for V and 4 bases for J; bases not matched to a gene: 7. DNA of the CDR3: TGCAGCGCCGGGACAGATAGATACGAGCAGTACTTC. This codes for CSAGTDRYEQYF.

The chain links TRBV7-2 to TRBJ2-1, with D perhaps matching TRBD2 (5 bases). Germline CDR1 is SGHTA and CDR2 is FQGNSA. V was shortened by 4 bases and J by 8 bases, with 15 bases between the two germline ends. This CDR3 is built from 14 residues. The CDR3 DNA reads TGTGCCAGCAGCTGGAGCCGCAGGCGGGATGAGCAGTTCTTC. Protein product: CASSWSRRRDEQFF.

This clone came up a few times. This chain connects TRBV2 to TRBJ1-2; D is ambiguous. Trimming cost V 7 bases and J 3 bases, with 12 bases left between them. The CDR3 runs to 13 residues. Germline loops: CDR1 SNHLY, CDR2 FYNNEI. CDR3 in DNA: TGTGCCAGCATTCTCGGTCCCTACTATGGCTACACCTTC. It codes for CASILGPYYGYTF.

The chain couples TRBV5-6 to TRBJ2-7; a weak D match, TRBD2 (5 bases). Trimming left V 4 bases short and J 2 bases short, with 16 bases between. Germline V lookup: CDR1 SGHDT, CDR2 YYEEEE. The CDR3 runs 15 residues. CDR3 nucleotide sequence: TGTGCCAGCAGCCCGCTAGATGCGGGCCCCTACGAGCAGTACTTC. Amino acid sequence: CASSPLDAGPYEQYF. Complete variable domain (other parts from reference TRBV5-6 and TRBJ2-7): DAGVTQSPTHLIKTRGQQVTLRCSPKSGHDTVSWYQQALGQGPQFIFQYYEEEERQRGNFPDRFSGHQFPNYSSELNVNALLLGDSALYLCASSPLDAGPYEQYFGPGTRLTVT.

In this sample, this clone turned up once. The gene calls are TRBV5-1 and TRBJ1-1; 9 bases align to TRBD1. Germline-derived CDR1 and CDR2 are SGHRS and YFSETQ. V shed 4 bases, J shed 3 bases, and the junction held 4 bases outside the gene matches. This CDR3 has 14 residues. The CDR3 DNA reads TGCGCCAGCAGCACAGGGGGCGCGGACACTGAAGCTTTCTTT. It translates to CASSTGGADTEAFF.

The chain is built from TRBV5-1 and TRBJ2-5; TRBD2 aligns across 7 bases. After removal of 0 bases from V and 1 base from J, the junction contained 9 bases not matched to a gene. Germline V gene data show CDR1 as SGHRS and CDR2 as YFSETQ. The CDR3 runs 17 residues. The CDR3 is CASSLGDASGGQETQYF. The DNA of the CDR3 is TGCGCCAGCAGCTTGGGGGACGCGTCGGGGGGCCAAGAGACCCAGTACTTC.

The chain carries TRBV3-1 (or the pseudogene TRBV3-2) and TRBJ2-3; the D gene is possibly TRBD1 (6 bases). The CDR3 has 17 residues. The V end was cut by 4 bases, the J end by 4 bases, with 21 bases between. Germline V lookup: CDR1 LGHDT, CDR2 YNNKEL (reference sequence). The CDR3 sequence: CASSPIPRGAKADTQYF. CDR3 DNA sequence: TGTGCCAGCAGCCCCATTCCCAGGGGCGCAAAGGCAGATACGCAGTATTTT.

This chain joins TRBV27 and TRBJ2-1, with 9 nucleotides matching TRBD1. Trimming took 10 bases from V and 6 from J; bases not matched to a gene: 7. Per germline, CDR1 MNHEY and CDR2 SMNVEV (reference sequence). The CDR3 totals 13 residues. Written as DNA, the CDR3 is TGTGCCACCAGACCGACAGGGGGCAATGAGCAGTTCTTC. Translating it yields CATRPTGGNEQFF.

This chain connects TRBV7-9 to TRBJ2-7, with D possibly matching TRBD2 (6 bases). This CDR3 spans 13 amino acids. V dropped 10 bases and J dropped 5 bases, with 18 bases sitting between them. Germline V gene data show CDR1 as SEHNR and CDR2 as FQNEAQ (reference sequence). CDR3 region: CAIPRGTADEQYF. The CDR3 nucleotides read TGTGCCATCCCCCGGGGGACGGCCGACGAGCAGTACTTC. Full variable domain (outside the CDR3, taken from reference TRBV7-9 and TRBJ2-7): DTGVSQNPRHKITKRGQNVTFRCDPISEHNRLYWYRQTLGQGPEFLTYFQNEAQLEKSRLLSDRFSAERPKGSFSTLEIQRTEQGDSAMYLCAIPRGTADEQYFGPGTRLTVT.